This section outlines one TCR beta chain sequence together with its context. Per the original methods: Nucleated cell number was recorded as an estimate derived from reference gene primer amplification. Produced via immunoSEQ multiplex PCR; TCRdb's table is partial and in-frame only. That table supplies the V and J calls and clone size; D and trimming were determined from the DNA. The sample contains some 200,000 clones, 80% to 85% of which appear only once. Germline CDR1 SEHNR, CDR2 FQNEAQ (reference sequence). Trimming cost V 5 bases and J 7 bases; bases outside gene matches: 8. This CDR3 has 15 amino acids. The data originate from a study of blood T cell repertoires in COVID-19.

The specimen sequenced was peripheral blood. V is TRBV7-9 and J is TRBJ2-1; 10 bases fit TRBD1. The source is a woman aged 60 to 75 who had recovered from COVID-19. CDR3 DNA: TGTGCCAGCAGCCGAACGGGACAGGGGTTAAATGAGCAGTTCTTC. It specifies CASSRTGQGLNEQFF.